This T cell receptor (beta chain) was sequenced for a study of radiation and T cells in renal cell carcinoma. The overall study: Nephrectomy followed 15 Gy stereotactic body radiation by 4 weeks.

The V segment lost 8 bases and the J segment 1 base; nucleotides outside the gene matches: 7. This CDR3 contains 13 residues. The germline V gene encodes CDR1 GTSNPN and CDR2 SVGIG (reference sequence). Data came from immunoSEQ multiplex PCR; TCRdb stores just in-frame clones and leaves some out. The sample holds about 130,000 clones, 80% to 85% seen once. Time point denoted: baseline pretreatment blood. Treatment noted: 15 Gy SBRT to primary tumor, nephrectomy 4 weeks later. This renal cell carcinoma was of the clear cell type. The sequencing here drew on blood, taken from a patient whose treatment included radiotherapy and nephrectomy. The TCR originated in a woman aged 60 to 75 with renal cell carcinoma. This chain links TRBV30 with TRBJ1-1; 7 nucleotides align to TRBD1. This CDR3 reads CARQGVANTEAFF. The DNA for the CDR3 is TGTGCCCGGCAGGGGGTGGCGAACACTGAAGCTTTCTTT.